The subject of this entry is one T cell receptor beta chain. The antigen remains unidentified. Data came from immunoSEQ multiplex PCR; TCRdb stores just in-frame clones and leaves some out. The sample records 280,000 or so clones, 88% being singletons. The sample is drawn from a study of cytomegalovirus exposure and HLA in healthy donors. Findings of the study overall: Reported results showed that the classifier diagnosed cytomegalovirus status with high specificity and sensitivity. The study designated about 160 TCR beta chains cytomegalovirus-associated.

The CDR3 covers 15 residues. After removal of 6 bases from V and 0 bases from J, the junction contained 3 bases not matched to a gene. Germline-derived CDR1 and CDR2 are MNHNS and SASEGT. This TCR came from a woman aged 18 to 35 in good health and CMV-seronegative. The sequencing input was PBMCs. J is TRBJ2-1 and V is TRBV6-1; the match to TRBD2 covers 9 bases. CDR3: CASSNSGSSYNEQFF. As DNA, the CDR3 is TGTGCCAGCAGCAATAGCGGGAGCTCCTACAATGAGCAGTTCTTC.